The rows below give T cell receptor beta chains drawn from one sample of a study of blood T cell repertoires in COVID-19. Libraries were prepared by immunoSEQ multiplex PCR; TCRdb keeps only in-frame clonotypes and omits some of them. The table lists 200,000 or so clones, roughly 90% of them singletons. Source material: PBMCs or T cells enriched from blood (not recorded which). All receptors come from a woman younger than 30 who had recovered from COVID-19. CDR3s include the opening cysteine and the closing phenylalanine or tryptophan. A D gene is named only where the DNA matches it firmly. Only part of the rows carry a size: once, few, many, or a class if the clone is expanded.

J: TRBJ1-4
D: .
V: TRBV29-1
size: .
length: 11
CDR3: CSVAFREKLFF
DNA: TGCAGCGTCGCCTTCAGGGAAAAACTGTTTTTT

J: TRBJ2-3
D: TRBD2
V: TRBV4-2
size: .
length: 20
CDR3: CASSPRLAGGASDATDTQYF
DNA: TGTGCCAGCAGCCCAAGACTAGCGGGGGGGGCCTCGGACGCCACAGATACGCAGTATTTT

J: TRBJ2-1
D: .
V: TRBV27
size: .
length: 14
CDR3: CASSLQGPHNEQFF
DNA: TGTGCCAGCAGTTTACAGGGGCCCCACAATGAGCAGTTCTTC

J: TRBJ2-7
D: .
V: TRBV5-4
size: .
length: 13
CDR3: CASSFGATDEQYF
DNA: TGTGCCAGCAGCTTTGGCGCGACTGACGAGCAGTACTTC

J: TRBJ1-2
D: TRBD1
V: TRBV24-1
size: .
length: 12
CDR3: CATSTGGLGYTF
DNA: TGTGCCACCAGTACAGGGGGCCTGGGCTACACCTTC

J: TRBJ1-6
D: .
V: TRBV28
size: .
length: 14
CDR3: CASRAQGPGSPLHF
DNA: TGTGCCAGCAGGGCTCAAGGTCCAGGATCACCCCTCCACTTT

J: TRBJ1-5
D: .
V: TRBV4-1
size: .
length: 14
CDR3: CASSQRTEDQPQHF
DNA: TGCGCCAGCAGCCAAAGGACAGAGGATCAGCCCCAGCATTTT

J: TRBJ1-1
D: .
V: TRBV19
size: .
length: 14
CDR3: CASSMFMGDTEAFF
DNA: TGTGCCAGTAGTATGTTTATGGGAGACACTGAAGCTTTCTTT

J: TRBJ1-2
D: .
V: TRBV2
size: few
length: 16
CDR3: CASSVTRVGINYGYTF
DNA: TGTGCCAGCAGTGTGACGAGGGTGGGAATCAACTATGGCTACACCTTC

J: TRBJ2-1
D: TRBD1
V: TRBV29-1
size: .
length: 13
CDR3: CSVSPTGQGIQFF
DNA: TGCAGCGTTTCACCCACGGGACAGGGAATACAGTTCTTC

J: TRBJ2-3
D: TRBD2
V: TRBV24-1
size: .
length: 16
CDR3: CATSDLSGGPTDTQYF
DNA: TGTGCCACCAGTGATTTATCGGGGGGGCCCACAGATACGCAGTATTTT

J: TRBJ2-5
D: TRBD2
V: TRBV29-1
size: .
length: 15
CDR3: CSAISLAGGQETQYF
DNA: TGCAGCGCTATATCCTTAGCGGGGGGACAAGAGACCCAGTACTTC

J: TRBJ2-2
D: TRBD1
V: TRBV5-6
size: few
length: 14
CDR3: CASSRTGGAGELFF
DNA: TGTGCCAGCAGCCGAACAGGGGGCGCCGGGGAGCTGTTTTTT

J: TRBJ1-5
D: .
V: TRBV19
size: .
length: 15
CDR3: CASSLVGKSGQPQHF
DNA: TGTGCCAGTAGCCTAGTCGGGAAGAGCGGTCAGCCCCAGCATTTT

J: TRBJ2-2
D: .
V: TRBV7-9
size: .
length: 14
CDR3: CASSLGDTPGELFF
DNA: TGTGCCAGCAGCTTAGGGGACACCCCCGGGGAGCTGTTTTTT

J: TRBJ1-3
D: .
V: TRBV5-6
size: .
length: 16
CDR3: CASSIRGGGSGNTIYF
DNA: TGTGCCAGCAGCATAAGGGGCGGGGGCTCTGGAAACACCATATATTTT

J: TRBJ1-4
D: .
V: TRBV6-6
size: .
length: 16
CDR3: CASSYSFGGPAEKLFF
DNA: TGTGCCAGCAGTTACTCGTTCGGGGGGCCTGCTGAAAAACTGTTTTTT

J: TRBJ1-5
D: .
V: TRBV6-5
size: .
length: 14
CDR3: CASSKRESWQPQHF
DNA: TGTGCCAGCAGTAAACGGGAAAGTTGGCAGCCCCAGCATTTT

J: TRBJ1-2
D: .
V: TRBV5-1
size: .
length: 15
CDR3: CASSFEGAPNYGYTF
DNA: TGCGCCAGCAGCTTCGAAGGGGCGCCTAACTATGGCTACACCTTC

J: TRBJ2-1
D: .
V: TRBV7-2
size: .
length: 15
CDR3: CASSLGTSSYNEQFF
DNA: TGTGCCAGCAGCTTAGGCACAAGCTCCTACAATGAGCAGTTCTTC

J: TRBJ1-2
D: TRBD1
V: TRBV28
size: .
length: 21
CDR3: CASSLFMVGYGTGTSNYGYTF
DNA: TGTGCCAGCAGTTTATTTATGGTAGGGTACGGGACAGGGACTTCCAACTATGGCTACACCTTC

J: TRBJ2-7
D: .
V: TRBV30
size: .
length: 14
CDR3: CAWSVGQGPYEQYF
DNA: TGTGCCTGGAGTGTTGGGCAGGGGCCCTACGAGCAGTACTTC

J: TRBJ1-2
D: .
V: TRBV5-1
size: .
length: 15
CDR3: CASSRAGGVNYGYTF
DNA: TGCGCCAGCAGCCGAGCAGGAGGGGTTAACTATGGCTACACCTTC

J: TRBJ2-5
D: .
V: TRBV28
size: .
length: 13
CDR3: CASSWTPQETQYF
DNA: TGTGCCAGCAGTTGGACACCTCAAGAGACCCAGTACTTC

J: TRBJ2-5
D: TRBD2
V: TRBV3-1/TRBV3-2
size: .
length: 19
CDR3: CASSQETSGGPRESETQYF
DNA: TGTGCCAGCAGCCAAGAGACTAGCGGGGGGCCCAGGGAAAGTGAGACCCAGTACTTC

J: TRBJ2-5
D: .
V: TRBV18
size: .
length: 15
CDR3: CASSTTQNRVETQYF
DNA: TGTGCCAGCTCAACGACGCAAAACAGGGTTGAGACCCAGTACTTC

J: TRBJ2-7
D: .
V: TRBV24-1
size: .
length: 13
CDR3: CATVDGSTYEQYF
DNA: TGTGCCACCGTCGACGGGAGCACCTACGAGCAGTACTTC

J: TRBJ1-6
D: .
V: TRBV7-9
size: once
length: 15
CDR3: CASSLVGRRGSPLHF
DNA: TGTGCCAGCAGCTTAGTAGGCCGCCGGGGGTCACCCCTCCACTTT

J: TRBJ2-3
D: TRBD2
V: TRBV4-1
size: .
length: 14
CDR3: CASSPSGGGDTQYF
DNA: TGCGCCAGCAGCCCTAGCGGGGGGGGAGATACGCAGTATTTT

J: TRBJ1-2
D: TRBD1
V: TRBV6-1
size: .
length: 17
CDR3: CASSELGRGQGGYGYTF
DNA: TGTGCCAGCAGTGAACTCGGGCGGGGACAGGGGGGCTATGGCTACACCTTC

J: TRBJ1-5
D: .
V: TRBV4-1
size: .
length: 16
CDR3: CASRNRAGESNQPQHF
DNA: TGCGCCAGCAGAAACAGGGCCGGAGAAAGCAATCAGCCCCAGCATTTT

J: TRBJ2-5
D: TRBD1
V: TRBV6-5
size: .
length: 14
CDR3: CASNDRGVQETQYF
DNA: TGTGCCAGCAACGACAGGGGGGTTCAAGAGACCCAGTACTTC

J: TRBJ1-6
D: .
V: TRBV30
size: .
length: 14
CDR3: CAWNVGLSHSPLHF
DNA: TGTGCCTGGAATGTGGGACTCTCGCATTCACCCCTCCACTTT

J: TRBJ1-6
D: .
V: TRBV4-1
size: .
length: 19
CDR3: CASSRRDGAGTSYNSPLHF
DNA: TGCGCCAGCAGCCGCCGGGACGGGGCGGGGACGTCCTATAATTCACCCCTCCACTTT

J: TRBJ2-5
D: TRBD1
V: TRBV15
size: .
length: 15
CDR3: CATSRWRGQGETQYF
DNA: TGTGCCACCAGCAGATGGAGGGGACAGGGAGAGACCCAGTACTTC

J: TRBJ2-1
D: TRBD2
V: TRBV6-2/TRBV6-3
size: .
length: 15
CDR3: CASSYFGTSLSGGFF
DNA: TGTGCCAGCAGTTACTTCGGGACTAGTCTATCGGGCGGCTTCTTC

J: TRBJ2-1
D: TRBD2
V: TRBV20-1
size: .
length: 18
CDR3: CSASTGLAGLSSYNEQFF
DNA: TGCAGTGCCAGTACCGGACTAGCGGGGCTCAGCTCCTACAATGAGCAGTTCTTC

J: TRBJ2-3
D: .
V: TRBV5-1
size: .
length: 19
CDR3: CASSLRQNRGLYSTDTQYF
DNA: TGCGCCAGCAGCTTAAGGCAGAATCGCGGCCTTTACTCCACAGATACGCAGTATTTT

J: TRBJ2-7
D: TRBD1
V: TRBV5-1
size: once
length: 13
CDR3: CASSFSGQGEQYF
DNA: TGCGCCAGCAGCTTTTCCGGACAGGGCGAGCAGTACTTC

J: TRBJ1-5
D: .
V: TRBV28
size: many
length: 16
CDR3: CASSLDIRVGNQPQHF
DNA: TGTGCCAGCAGTCTTGATATCAGGGTGGGCAATCAGCCCCAGCATTTT

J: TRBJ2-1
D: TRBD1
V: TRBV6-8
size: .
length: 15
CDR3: CASSYLGQGMNEQFF
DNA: TGTGCCAGCAGTTACCTGGGACAGGGGATGAATGAGCAGTTCTTC

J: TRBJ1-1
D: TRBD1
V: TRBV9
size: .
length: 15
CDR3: CASSDRQGARAEAFF
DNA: TGTGCCAGCAGCGACCGACAGGGGGCAAGGGCTGAAGCTTTCTTT

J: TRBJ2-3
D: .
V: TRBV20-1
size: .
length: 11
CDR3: CSALSTDTQYF
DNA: TGCAGTGCCCTTAGCACAGATACGCAGTATTTT

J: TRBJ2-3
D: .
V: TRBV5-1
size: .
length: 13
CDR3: CASSYTSTDTQYF
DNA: TGCGCCAGCAGCTATACTAGCACAGATACGCAGTATTTT

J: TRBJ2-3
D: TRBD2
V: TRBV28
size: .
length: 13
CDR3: CASSFERGRAQYF
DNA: TGTGCCAGCAGTTTTGAGCGGGGACGAGCGCAGTATTTT

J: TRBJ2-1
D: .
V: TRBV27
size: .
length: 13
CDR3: CASSFMSLNEQFF
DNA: TGTGCCAGCAGCTTTATGTCTTTGAATGAGCAGTTCTTC

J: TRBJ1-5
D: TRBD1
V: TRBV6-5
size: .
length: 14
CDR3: CASSPGGSGQPQHF
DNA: TGTGCCAGCAGTCCAGGGGGTTCGGGGCAGCCCCAGCATTTT

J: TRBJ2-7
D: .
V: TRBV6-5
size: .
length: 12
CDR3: CASRTGVEEQYF
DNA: TGTGCCAGCAGGACTGGTGTAGAGGAGCAGTACTTC

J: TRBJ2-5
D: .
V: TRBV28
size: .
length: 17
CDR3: CASRGRRDGRSQETQYF
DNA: TGTGCCAGCAGGGGCCGCCGGGACGGGAGAAGCCAAGAGACCCAGTACTTC

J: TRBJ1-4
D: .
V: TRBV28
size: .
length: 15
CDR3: CASSELEQDMGKLFF
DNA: TGTGCCAGCAGTGAGCTCGAACAGGATATGGGAAAACTGTTTTTT

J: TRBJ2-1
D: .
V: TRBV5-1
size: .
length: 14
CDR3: CASSWVRARDEQFF
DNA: TGCGCCAGCAGCTGGGTAAGAGCCAGGGATGAGCAGTTCTTC

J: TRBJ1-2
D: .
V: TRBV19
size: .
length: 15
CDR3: CASRKNNRQDYGYTF
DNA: TGTGCCAGTAGAAAGAACAACCGACAGGACTATGGCTACACCTTC

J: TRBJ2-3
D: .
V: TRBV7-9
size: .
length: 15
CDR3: CASSLGGGATDTQYF
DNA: TGTGCCAGCAGCTTAGGAGGGGGGGCGACAGATACGCAGTATTTT

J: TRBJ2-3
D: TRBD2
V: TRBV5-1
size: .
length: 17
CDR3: CASSPGRTSGSTDTQYF
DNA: TGCGCCAGCAGCCCGGGCCGGACTAGCGGTAGCACAGATACGCAGTATTTT

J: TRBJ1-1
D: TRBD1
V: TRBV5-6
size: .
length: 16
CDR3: CASSPGTGVVNTEAFF
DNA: TGTGCCAGCAGCCCCGGGACAGGGGTGGTGAACACTGAAGCTTTCTTT